The 27 T cell receptor beta chains below come from one sample, sequenced in a study of response to subunit inactivated influenza vaccine. TCRdb re-analysed the RT-PCR reads in MiXCR, keeping a single row per CDR3 protein. The data show around 480,000 distinct CDR3 sequences, with about 15% seen just once and over 2.5% held by the top ten. The specimen was CD4+ T cells sorted from PBMCs, collected 23 to 25 months after vaccination. The source of these receptors is a man between 50 and 75 years old who received an inactivated influenza vaccine.

This clonotype occurred many times. The V gene is TRBV5-1, the J gene TRBJ2-2, with 10 bases lining up with TRBD1. Trimming cost V 4 bases and J 3 bases; bases outside gene matches: 6. The germline V gene encodes CDR1 SGHRS and CDR2 YFSETQ. CDR3 length: 16 residues. In DNA form, the CDR3 reads TGCGCCAGCAGCCCCGACAGGGGGCGCGACACCGGGGAGCTGTTTTTT. Protein sequence: CASSPDRGRDTGELFF. The whole variable domain, remainder taken from reference TRBV5-1 and TRBJ2-2, is KAGVTQTPRYLIKTRGQQVTLSCSPISGHRSVSWYQQTPGQGLQFLFEYFSETQRNKGNFPGRFSGRQFSNSRSEMNVSTLELGDSALYLCASSPDRGRDTGELFFGEGSRLTVL.

This clonotype was observed a few times. The chain carries TRBV20-1 and TRBJ2-7; 10 bases are a match to TRBD2. The CDR3 is made up of 14 amino acids. The germline gives CDR1 DFQATT, CDR2 SNEGSKA (reference sequence). Losses at the gene ends were 4 bases for V and 3 bases for J; bases not matched to a gene: 6. The CDR3 sequence: CSATRTSGNYEQYF. The DNA for the CDR3 is TGCAGTGCTACGAGGACTAGCGGAAACTACGAGCAGTACTTC.

This clonotype was seen a handful of times. The V call is TRBV5-1, the J call TRBJ1-4, with unresolved D. V lost 5 bases, J lost 0 bases, and 8 bases lay in between. The CDR3 is 14 residues long. The V gene's germline CDR1 is SGHRS and CDR2 YFSETQ. In DNA form, the CDR3 reads TGCGCCAGCAGAGTGACCTCAACTAATGAAAAACTGTTTTTT. It is translated as CASRVTSTNEKLFF. The entire variable domain, with the rest obtained from reference TRBV5-1 and TRBJ1-4, is as follows: KAGVTQTPRYLIKTRGQQVTLSCSPISGHRSVSWYQQTPGQGLQFLFEYFSETQRNKGNFPGRFSGRQFSNSRSEMNVSTLELGDSALYLCASRVTSTNEKLFFGSGTQLSVL.

The chain couples TRBV10-3 to TRBJ1-2; D might be TRBD1 (6 bases). Germline values: CDR1 ENHRY, CDR2 SYGVKD. The CDR3 is 13 residues long. With 4 bases removed from V and 4 bases from J, the gap between germline ends came to 10 bases. CDR3 sequence reads: CAISAQGGYGYTF. The CDR3 bases are TGTGCCATCAGTGCACAGGGCGGCTATGGCTACACCTTC.

The chain has TRBV27 and TRBJ2-3; possibly TRBD2 for D (6 bases). Germline V gene data show CDR1 as MNHEY and CDR2 as SMNVEV (reference sequence). There are 19 residues in the CDR3. V lost 2 bases and J lost 1, with 22 bases in between. The CDR3 spells CASSLKGNLGRGGTDTQYF. Written as DNA, the CDR3 is TGTGCCAGCAGTTTAAAGGGGAATCTCGGGAGAGGGGGCACAGATACGCAGTATTTT.

The rearrangement uses TRBV5-1 and TRBJ2-7; 7 nucleotides agree with TRBD2. The CDR3 runs to 14 residues. Per germline, CDR1 SGHRS and CDR2 YFSETQ. Trimming cost V 3 bases and J 4 bases; bases outside gene matches: 7. In DNA, the CDR3 is TGCGCCAGCAGCTCTTCCGGGACTACATACGAGCAGTACTTC. Its protein is CASSSSGTTYEQYF.

Concerning this clonotype: A much more abundant neighbour one base away suggests this may be a read error. This chain connects TRBV9 to TRBJ2-1; TRBD2 agrees at 7 bases. The CDR3 is 16 residues long. The V gene end was trimmed by 4 bases and the J gene end by 6 bases; junction bases not matched to a gene: 13. Per the germline V gene, CDR1 is SGDLS and CDR2 is YYNGEE. The CDR3 region is CASSPNPSGGCNEQFF. In DNA form, the CDR3 reads TGTGCCAGCAGCCCCAACCCTAGCGGAGGATGCAATGAGCAGTTCTTC.

This chain connects TRBV7-2 to TRBJ1-1; D remains unclear. Germline-derived CDR1 and CDR2 are SGHTA and FQGNSA. This CDR3 has 14 residues. V shed 4 bases and J shed 0 bases, with 9 bases lying between them. The CDR3 region is CASSSWTVNTEAFF. Here the CDR3 DNA reads TGTGCCAGCAGCTCCTGGACGGTGAACACTGAAGCTTTCTTT. The variable domain in full, completed from reference TRBV7-2 and TRBJ1-1, reads GAGVSQSPSNKVTEKGKDVELRCDPISGHTALYWYRQSLGQGLEFLIYFQGNSAPDKSGLPSDRFSAERTGGSVSTLTIQRTQQEDSAVYLCASSSWTVNTEAFFGQGTRLTVV.

This clonotype came up many times. The chain recombines TRBV7-2 with TRBJ2-3; no firm D call. This CDR3 comprises 11 residues. Germline-derived CDR1 and CDR2 are SGHTA and FQGNSA. The V and J ends lost 6 bases and 3 bases respectively, with 4 bases between them. CDR3: CASRETDTQYF. CDR3 in DNA: TGTGCCAGCAGGGAGACAGATACGCAGTATTTT.

This clonotype was found a few times. The gene calls are TRBV28 and TRBJ2-7; D is unclear. This CDR3 has 16 amino acids. Per the germline V gene, CDR1 is MDHEN and CDR2 is SYDVKM. V was shortened by 5 bases and J by 0 bases, with 17 bases between the two germline ends. The CDR3 spells CASSPRHTSSSYEQYF. CDR3 nucleotide sequence: TGTGCCAGCAGTCCGCGACATACTTCGAGCTCCTACGAGCAGTACTTC.

This clonotype turned up a few times. This chain joins TRBV4-1 and TRBJ1-1; D is unresolved. The germline V gene encodes CDR1 MGHRA and CDR2 YSYEKL. This CDR3 is 18 amino acids long. V dropped 1 base and J dropped 1 base, with 19 bases sitting between them. Written as DNA, the CDR3 is TGCGCCAGCAGCCAAGTGGTGGGTCGGCCCCAATGGAACACTGAAGCTTTCTTT. Amino acids: CASSQVVGRPQWNTEAFF.

CDR3 residues: CASSSSYGGEETQYF. The CDR3 DNA reads as TGTGCCAGCAGCAGCTCCTATGGCGGGGAAGAGACCCAGTACTTC. The rearrangement uses TRBV7-2 and TRBJ2-5; weak D call: TRBD2 (6 bases). Germline loops: CDR1 SGHTA, CDR2 FQGNSA. The V end lost 5 bases, the J end lost 3 bases, and 16 bases lay between the germline ends. The CDR3 runs to 15 residues. The full variable domain, its missing parts supplied by reference TRBV7-2 and TRBJ2-5, is GAGVSQSPSNKVTEKGKDVELRCDPISGHTALYWYRQSLGQGLEFLIYFQGNSAPDKSGLPSDRFSAERTGGSVSTLTIQRTQQEDSAVYLCASSSSYGGEETQYFGPGTRLLVL.

This clonotype turned up a few times. The chain combines TRBV4-1 with TRBJ2-2; D possibly matches TRBD1 or TRBD2 (5 bases each). This CDR3 contains 15 residues. Germline lookup yields CDR1 MGHRA and CDR2 YSYEKL. The germline V and J ends were trimmed by 2 bases and 1 base, with 8 bases remaining between them. The CDR3 protein is CASSQRDQNTGELFF. DNA of the CDR3: TGCGCCAGCAGCCAAAGGGACCAGAACACCGGGGAGCTGTTTTTT.

This clonotype was seen ten or more times. The CDR3 protein is CASRDTGDHGYTF. In nucleotides, the CDR3 is TGTGCCAGCAGGGACACAGGGGACCATGGCTACACCTTC. This chain joins TRBV6-1 and TRBJ1-2; 7 positions match TRBD1. With 6 bases clipped from V and 6 bases from J, the junction kept 7 bases outside the gene matches. The germline V gene has CDR1 MNHNS and CDR2 SASEGT. CDR3 size: 13 residues.

The chain carries TRBV28 and TRBJ1-5; a weak D match, TRBD1 (5 bases). The germline V gene has CDR1 MDHEN and CDR2 SYDVKM. Trimming left V 8 bases short and J 4 bases short, with 21 bases between. The CDR3 is made up of 16 amino acids. The CDR3 is CASLAGVWRGNQPQHF. The DNA for the CDR3 is TGTGCCAGCCTCGCGGGGGTCTGGAGGGGAAATCAGCCCCAGCATTTT.

This clonotype has a count of ten or more. This chain uses TRBV29-1 with TRBJ2-3; TRBD2 agrees at 8 bases. J gave up 2 bases and V 4 bases, and 2 bases lay outside the gene matches. This CDR3 has 13 amino acids. From germline, CDR1 is SQVTM and CDR2 ANQGSEA. The CDR3 here is CSVGGRNTDTQYF. The CDR3 DNA sequence: TGCAGCGTTGGCGGGAGGAACACAGATACGCAGTATTTT.

The gene calls are TRBV7-6 and TRBJ2-2, with 9 bases matching TRBD2. The CDR3 totals 18 residues. The V gene end was trimmed by 1 base and the J gene end by 0 bases; junction bases not matched to a gene: 6. The germline V gene encodes CDR1 SGHVS and CDR2 FNYEAQ. The CDR3 reads CASSLGVAGVANTGELFF. The CDR3 region has the DNA TGTGCCAGCAGCTTAGGGGTAGCGGGGGTCGCGAACACCGGGGAGCTGTTTTTT.

This clonotype has only a few counts. This chain uses TRBV27 with TRBJ2-1, with TRBD2 identical over 8 bases. CDR3 length: 20 residues. With V trimmed by 5 bases and J by 0 bases, 18 bases remained unmatched. Germline CDR1 MNHEY, CDR2 SMNVEV (reference sequence). The CDR3 here is CASSPPRSSGVIRSYNEQFF. The CDR3, as DNA: TGTGCCAGCAGTCCACCTCGGAGTAGCGGGGTTATCCGCTCCTACAATGAGCAGTTCTTC.

This clonotype has only a few counts. V gene TRBV20-1 combines with J gene TRBJ2-1; TRBD1 aligns across 8 bases. Unmatched junction bases numbered 10, after V lost 6 bases and J lost 6 bases. Germline CDR1 reads DFQATT; CDR2 reads SNEGSKA (reference sequence). The CDR3 is 14 residues long. In DNA form, the CDR3 reads TGCAGTGCCCCAGGGGGCGTGGTTAGCAATGAGCAGTTCTTC. Translation gives CSAPGGVVSNEQFF.

This clonotype has more than one count but fewer than ten. The chain is built from TRBV4-2 and TRBJ1-5, with D unclear. This CDR3 is 14 amino acids long. From germline, CDR1 is LGHNA and CDR2 YNFKEQ. The V end lost 0 bases, the J end lost 2 bases, and 5 bases lay between the germline ends. CDR3 coding DNA: TGTGCCAGCAGCCAAGATTGGGGCAATCAGCCCCAGCATTTT. This sequence encodes CASSQDWGNQPQHF.

This clonotype was seen more than once but under ten times. The gene calls are TRBV6-1 and TRBJ2-5; 14 bases line up with TRBD2. This CDR3 has 15 amino acids. The trim removed 6 bases at V and 1 base at J, leaving 1 base unmatched. The V gene's germline CDR1 is MNHNS and CDR2 SASEGT. DNA of the CDR3: TGTGCCAGCAGGGGACTAGCGGGAGCCCAAGAGACCCAGTACTTC. Translation: CASRGLAGAQETQYF.

The J gene is TRBJ2-1, the V gene TRBV3-1, with 9 bases lining up with TRBD2. This CDR3 has 16 residues. Germline CDR1 reads LGHDT; CDR2 reads YNNKEL (reference sequence). V shed 1 base and J 4 bases; nucleotides not matched to a gene: 5. CDR3 region: CASSQGLAVGYNEQFF. CDR3 DNA: TGTGCCAGCAGCCAAGGACTAGCGGTGGGATACAATGAGCAGTTCTTC.

The J gene is TRBJ2-7, the V gene TRBV5-1; D not resolved. Trimming stripped 7 bases from V and 3 bases from J, with 11 bases between. This CDR3 is 12 amino acids long. Germline CDR1 and CDR2: SGHRS and YFSETQ. CDR3 loop: CASSIYGYEQYF. The CDR3 DNA reads TGCGCCAGCTCAATTTACGGCTACGAGCAGTACTTC.

This clonotype has at least ten counts. This chain links TRBV5-6 with TRBJ2-3; 8 bases are a match to TRBD2. Per the germline V gene, CDR1 is SGHDT and CDR2 is YYEEEE. The length of the CDR3 is 16 residues. The ends lost 4 bases at V and 2 bases at J; junction bases unmatched: 9. The CDR3 loop reads CASSPAGLANTDTQYF. In DNA form, the CDR3 reads TGTGCCAGCAGCCCCGCAGGACTAGCCAACACAGATACGCAGTATTTT.

This clonotype was counted ten times or more. This chain connects TRBV12-3 or TRBV12-4 to TRBJ1-2; no definite D call. Trimming cost V 6 bases and J 2 bases, with 13 bases left between them. The CDR3 totals 14 residues. CDR3 protein: CASSHRRENYGYTF. The DNA for the CDR3 is TGTGCCAGCAGCCACCGACGGGAAAACTATGGCTACACCTTC.

The CDR3 DNA sequence: TGTGCCACCAGTGACGGACTAGGTGAGCAGTTCTTC. Its translation: CATSDGLGEQFF. The chain uses TRBV24-1 and TRBJ2-1; 7 bases fit TRBD2. V was pared by 4 bases and J by 9 bases, with 2 bases of the junction left unmatched. From germline, CDR1 is KGHDR and CDR2 SFDVKD. The length of the CDR3 is 12 residues.

Only a few counts were recorded for this clonotype. The rearrangement uses TRBV4-1 and TRBJ1-2, with D perhaps TRBD1 (5 bases). The germline V and J ends were trimmed by 1 base and 2 bases, with 11 bases remaining between them. This CDR3 spans 15 amino acids. Germline V gene sequence: CDR1 MGHRA, CDR2 YSYEKL. CDR3 residues: CASSQGWQGNYGYTF. DNA of the CDR3: TGCGCCAGCAGCCAAGGTTGGCAGGGAAACTATGGCTACACCTTC.